The entry below describes one TCR beta chain. The sample originates from a study of blood T cell repertoires in COVID-19. About the research overall: COVID-19 samples collected from the United States, Italy and Spain covered acute and convalescent phases. From T cells, B-cell-depleted T cells, or PBMCs came the material, which was cDNA or gDNA.

Germline CDR1 is LGHDT and CDR2 is YNNKEL (reference sequence). This CDR3 spans 17 amino acids. Trimming shortened V by 0 bases and J by 4 bases, and 17 bases separated the two germline ends. Authors' analysis steps: Quantification of nucleated cells was approximated via reference gene primer amplification. Libraries were prepared by immunoSEQ multiplex PCR; TCRdb keeps only in-frame clonotypes and omits some of them. The V and J calls and the clone size are those of that table, but D and trimming were determined from the DNA. The data hold roughly 80,000 clones, with around 83% observed a single time.

This clonotype originated in a human donor in a cohort sampled during active COVID-19. Sequenced material: peripheral blood. This chain links TRBV3-1 (or the pseudogene TRBV3-2) with TRBJ2-3; the D is unclear. The CDR3 here is CASSQDISIFGPDTQYF. CDR3 nucleotide sequence: TGTGCCAGCAGCCAAGATATTTCCATTTTTGGGCCAGATACGCAGTATTTT.